Listed below are T cell receptor beta chains from one sample, sequenced in a study of regulatory T cells in long-lasting Graves disease. TCRdb used MiXCR to reprocess the multiplex PCR reads, holding one entry per CDR3 protein. Of 350,000 to 450,000 distinct CDR3 sequences listed, approximately 15% are singletons. These data were also filed under a second study, of T cells in Graves' hyperthyroidism and ophthalmopathy.

The specimen comprised peripheral blood mononuclear cells (PBMCs), sampled at new diagnosis, from a patient treated with antithyroid drugs. The receptors originated from a woman younger than 45 with Graves disease. The CDR3 runs from the conserved cysteine through the conserved F or W. Fields, in order: J gene, V gene, CDR3 length, D gene, clone size, CDR3 protein, CDR3 DNA. A D gene is named only where the DNA matches it firmly. Only some rows state a clone size, as once, few, many or a class for expanded clones.

>TRBJ1-3|TRBV29-1|14|TRBD1|many
CSVDDRGLGNTIYF
TGCAGCGTTGACGACAGGGGGCTCGGAAACACCATATATTTT
>TRBJ1-3|TRBV24-1|16|TRBD1|many
CATSDRATGDGNTIYF
TGTGCCACCAGTGATCGCGCCACAGGGGACGGAAACACCATATATTTT
>TRBJ2-1|TRBV19|16|TRBD2|few
CASSISLAGIYNEQFF
TGTGCCAGTAGTATATCACTAGCGGGAATCTACAATGAGCAGTTCTTC
>TRBJ2-5|TRBV9|15|TRBD2|NA
CASSGGLADEETQYF
TGTGCCAGCAGCGGTGGACTAGCGGATGAAGAGACCCAGTACTTC
>TRBJ1-4|TRBV5-1|17|NA|few
CASSFLQGSATNEKLFF
TGCGCCAGCAGCTTTTTACAGGGTAGCGCAACTAATGAAAAACTGTTTTTT
>TRBJ2-4|TRBV20-1|11|NA|NA
CSARGTGIQYF
TGCAGTGCTAGAGGCACCGGCATTCAGTACTTC
>TRBJ2-1|TRBV24-1|15|NA|many
CATSDLRRGSNEQFF
TGTGCCACCAGTGATTTGAGGAGGGGATCGAATGAGCAGTTCTTC
>TRBJ2-3|TRBV4-1|16|NA|NA
CASSQEAGGWTDTQYF
TGCGCCAGCAGCCAAGAAGCTGGAGGGTGGACAGATACGCAGTATTTT
>TRBJ2-7|TRBV28|15|TRBD1|few
CASTAPGTGSYEQYF
TGTGCCAGCACCGCTCCAGGGACAGGTTCCTACGAGCAGTACTTC
>TRBJ1-1|TRBV10-3|12|NA|NA
CAIRPEGTEAFF
TGTGCCATCAGGCCCGAAGGGACTGAAGCTTTCTTT
>TRBJ2-6|TRBV5-4|18|TRBD1|NA
CASSPSGTGTTGANVLTF
TGTGCCAGCAGCCCTTCCGGGACAGGGACCACTGGGGCCAACGTCCTGACTTTC
>TRBJ2-3|TRBV20-1|15|NA|many
CSATVGDGERHTQYF
TGCAGTGCTACGGTCGGGGACGGCGAGCGTCATACGCAGTATTTT
>TRBJ2-3|TRBV20-1|12|TRBD2|many
CSAPAGVLSQYF
TGCAGTGCTCCCGCGGGAGTTTTGTCGCAGTATTTT
>TRBJ1-3|TRBV6-1|13|NA|NA
CASIPSSGNTIYF
TGTGCCAGCATCCCCAGCTCTGGAAACACCATATATTTT
>TRBJ2-1|TRBV10-1|13|TRBD2|NA
CATKAGWGNEQFF
TGCGCCACCAAAGCGGGATGGGGCAATGAGCAGTTCTTC
>TRBJ2-1|TRBV2|12|NA|many
CASMAPYNEQFF
TGTGCCAGCATGGCTCCCTACAATGAGCAGTTCTTC
>TRBJ2-5|TRBV13|17|TRBD2|many
CASSQTSGTVVRETQYF
TGTGCCAGCAGCCAGACTAGCGGGACGGTGGTTAGGGAGACCCAGTACTTC
>TRBJ1-2|TRBV6-2/TRBV6-3|16|TRBD1|many
CASSYSTLTGSNGYTF
TGTGCCAGCAGTTACTCGACTCTGACAGGGAGCAATGGCTACACCTTC
>TRBJ2-2|TRBV11-3|16|NA|many
CASSLGRGMNTGELFF
TGTGCCAGCAGCTTAGGGAGGGGAATGAACACCGGGGAGCTGTTTTTT
>TRBJ2-3|TRBV28|19|TRBD2|many
CASSLSSFDKRELTDTQYF
TGTGCCAGCAGTTTATCCTCCTTTGATAAGCGGGAGTTGACAGATACGCAGTATTTT
>TRBJ1-4|TRBV6-1|16|NA|NA
CASSEGAWQGGEKLFF
TGTGCCAGCAGTGAAGGGGCTTGGCAGGGTGGGGAAAAACTGTTTTTT
>TRBJ2-7|TRBV24-1|13|NA|NA
CATSDFEGDDQYF
TGTGCCACCAGTGATTTTGAAGGAGATGATCAGTACTTC
>TRBJ2-1|TRBV19|16|NA|many
CASSTPGVGSYNEQFF
TGTGCCAGTAGTACACCCGGCGTGGGCTCCTACAATGAGCAGTTCTTC
>TRBJ2-1|TRBV27|14|NA|NA
CASSLSNIWPQQFF
TGTGCCAGCAGTTTATCGAATATCTGGCCCCAGCAGTTCTTC
>TRBJ1-4|TRBV29-1|13|NA|NA
CSGNDRPGGKLFF
TGCAGCGGGAATGACAGGCCAGGTGGAAAACTGTTTTTT
>TRBJ1-4|TRBV7-9|15|NA|NA
CASSLALNPNEKLFF
TGTGCCAGCAGCTTAGCCTTGAACCCTAATGAAAAACTGTTTTTT
>TRBJ2-3|TRBV9|18|TRBD2|NA
CASSVAAAGAGEQNTQYF
TGTGCCAGCAGCGTAGCCGCCGCGGGAGCGGGAGAGCAAAATACGCAGTATTTT
>TRBJ1-1|TRBV7-2|15|NA|NA
CASSLSGFSGTEAFF
TGTGCCAGCAGCTTAAGTGGGTTTTCGGGGACTGAAGCTTTCTTT
>TRBJ1-1|TRBV28|13|TRBD1|NA
CASMRQGNTEAFF
TGTGCCAGCATGCGACAGGGGAACACTGAAGCTTTCTTT
>TRBJ2-5|TRBV28|13|TRBD2|many
CASGLRLAETQYF
TGTGCCAGCGGCCTACGACTAGCGGAGACCCAGTACTTC
>TRBJ2-3|TRBV11-2|18|NA|many
CASSPREGTQRRTDTQYF
TGTGCCAGCAGCCCTCGGGAAGGGACACAACGGAGGACAGATACGCAGTATTTT